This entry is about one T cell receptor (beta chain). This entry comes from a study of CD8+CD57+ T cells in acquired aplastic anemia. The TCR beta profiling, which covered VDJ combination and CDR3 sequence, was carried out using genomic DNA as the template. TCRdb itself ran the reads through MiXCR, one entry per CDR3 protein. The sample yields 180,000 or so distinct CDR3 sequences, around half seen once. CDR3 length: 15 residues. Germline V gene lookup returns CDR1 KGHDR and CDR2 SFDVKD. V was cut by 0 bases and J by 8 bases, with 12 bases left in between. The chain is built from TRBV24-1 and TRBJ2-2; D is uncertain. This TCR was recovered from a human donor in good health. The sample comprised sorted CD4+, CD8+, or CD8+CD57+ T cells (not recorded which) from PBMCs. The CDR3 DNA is TGTGCCACCAGTGATTTGGCCATGGATCGTGGGGAGCTGTTTTTT. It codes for CATSDLAMDRGELFF.